This paragraph reports one T cell receptor (beta chain). Assay: immunoSEQ multiplex PCR; the TCRdb copy retains only in-frame clones and omits some. Of roughly 9,000 clones in the sample, approximately 85% were seen once. As for time point: week 3, after first cycle of checkpoint inhibitor. At 12 weeks after first infusion, RECIST 1.1 defined response for most patients. These data are taken from a study of blood T cell dynamics during melanoma immunotherapy. V trimming: 6 bases; J trimming: 5 bases; junction bases outside the gene matches: 20. Looked up from germline, CDR1 is WNHNN and CDR2 is SYGVQD (reference sequence). This CDR3 contains 18 residues.

J is TRBJ2-5 and V is TRBV10-1, with 8 bases that match TRBD1. Sequences were derived from blood, sampled from a patient treated with checkpoint blockade. This clonotype originated in a human donor with melanoma. The DNA for the CDR3 is TGCGCCAGCAGCAAGCATAGACGCACAGGGGGGACTCGGGAGACCCAGTACTTC. It yields the protein CASSKHRRTGGTRETQYF.